This entry describes one T cell receptor beta chain. This entry comes from a study of shared clonotypes between healthy human individuals. Germline V gives CDR1 SGHDT, CDR2 YYEEEE. V shed 1 base and J shed 6 bases, with 21 bases lying between them. This CDR3 has 17 amino acids. Assay used: immunoSEQ multiplex PCR; TCRdb lists only in-frame clones, some missing. The sample lists a few million clones, over 85% occurring once. This TCR came from a man aged 18 to 30 in good health. Some clones in this sample may be carry-over from other donors' samples. The J gene is TRBJ2-3, the V gene TRBV5-6; TRBD1 or TRBD2 may be the D gene (7 bases each). Sample: naive CD4+ T cells from PBMCs. Subset indicated: CD45RA+ positively selected. The CDR3 nucleotides read TGTGCCAGCAGCTTGATGGGAGGGTACAGGGGAGGCGATACGCAGTATTTT. Its translation: CASSLMGGYRGGDTQYF.